This TCR beta chain was identified during a study of human T cells and chemical hapten exposure. Study overall: Diagnoses of alopecia areata, totalis or universalis occurred in mostly female patients. General study points: Positive correlation was observed between PT1 expanded TCR counts and patch test score.

Described time point: patch test 1, 2 weeks after DPC sensitization. Specified treatment: therapeutic diphenylcyclopropenone sensitization with weekly scalp DPC. This clonotype was counted only a few times. The antigen is unknown. TCRdb re-analysed the RACE reads in MiXCR, keeping a single row per CDR3 protein. The table shows nearly 80,000 distinct CDR3 sequences, with approximately 10% occurring only once. CDR3 length: 12 residues. Looked up from germline, CDR1 is MDHEN and CDR2 is SYDVKM. V lost 3 bases and J 12 bases, leaving 13 bases between the germline ends. The V call is TRBV28, the J call TRBJ2-3; tentatively, D is TRBD2 (5 bases). The sample here was whole blood, taken in connection with sensitization to the hapten diphenylcyclopropenone (DPC). This clonotype was obtained from a woman aged 45-60 years with alopecia areata. Some clones in this sample may be carry-over from other donors' samples. DNA for the CDR3: TGTGCCAGCAGTTTTCCCGGGGTACCCCAGTATTTT. Protein product: CASSFPGVPQYF.